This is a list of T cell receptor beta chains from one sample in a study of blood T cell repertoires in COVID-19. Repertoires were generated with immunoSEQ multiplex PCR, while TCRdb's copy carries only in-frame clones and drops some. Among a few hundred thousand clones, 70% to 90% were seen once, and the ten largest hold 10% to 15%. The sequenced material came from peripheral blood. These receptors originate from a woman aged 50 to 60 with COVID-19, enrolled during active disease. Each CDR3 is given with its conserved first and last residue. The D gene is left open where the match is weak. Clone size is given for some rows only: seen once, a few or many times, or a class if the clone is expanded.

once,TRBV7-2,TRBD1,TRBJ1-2,CASSPDRANYGYTF
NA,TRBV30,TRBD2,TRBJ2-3,CGITSGGITDTQYF
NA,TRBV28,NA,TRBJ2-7,CASSTPGEWQYF
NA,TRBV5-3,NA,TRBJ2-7,CARSLRYTVAGHSYEQYF
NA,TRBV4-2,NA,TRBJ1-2,CASSQDSGPSRGGYTF
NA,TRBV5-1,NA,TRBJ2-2,CASIEAANTGELFF
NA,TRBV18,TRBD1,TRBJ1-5,CASSPGQGSQPQHF
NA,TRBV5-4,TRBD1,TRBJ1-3,CASSLDRGRGNTIYF
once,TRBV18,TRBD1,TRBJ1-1,CASSPGGIEAFF
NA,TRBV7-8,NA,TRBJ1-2,CASSPRGGSPFYGYTF
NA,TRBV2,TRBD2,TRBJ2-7,CARGIGTSGYEQYF
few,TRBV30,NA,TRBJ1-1,CAWIDRFSGWGTEAFF
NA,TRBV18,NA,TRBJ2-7,CASSLGEVYEQYF
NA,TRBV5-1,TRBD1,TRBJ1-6,CASSYTGTAKSSYNSPLHF
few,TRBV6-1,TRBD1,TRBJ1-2,CASGETAGQGPSYGYTF
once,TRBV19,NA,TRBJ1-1,CASSINRQTEAFF
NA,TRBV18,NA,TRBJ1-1,CASSPETVEAFF
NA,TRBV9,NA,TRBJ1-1,CASSVGPGGSTEAFF
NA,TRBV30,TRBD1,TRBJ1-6,CAWSINNPGQWNSPLHF
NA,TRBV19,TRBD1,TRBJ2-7,CASSKVGQGPYEQYF
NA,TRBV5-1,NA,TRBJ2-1,CASSLAGSSSYNEQFF
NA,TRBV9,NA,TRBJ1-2,CASSEGPRGYGYTF
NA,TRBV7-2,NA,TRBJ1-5,CASSLKGGGQPQHF
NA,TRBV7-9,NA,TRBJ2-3,CASSLDRYTDTQYF
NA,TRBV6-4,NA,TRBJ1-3,CASRGGASGNTIYF
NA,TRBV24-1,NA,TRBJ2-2,CATSVQVTGNTGELFF
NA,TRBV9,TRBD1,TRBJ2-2,CASSAGDRTQPARTGELFF
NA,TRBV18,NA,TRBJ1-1,CASSPRATPEGRNTEAFF
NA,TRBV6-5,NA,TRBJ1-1,CASSYSQVTEAFF
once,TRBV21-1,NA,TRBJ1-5,CASSLPRDKAKPQHF
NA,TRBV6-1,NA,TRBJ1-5,CASSDWRVPSNQPQHF
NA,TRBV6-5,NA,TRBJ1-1,CASSYSQRNTEAFF
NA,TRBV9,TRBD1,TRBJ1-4,CASSRTGGEKLFF
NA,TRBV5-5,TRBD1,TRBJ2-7,CASSPNPQRTGTYYEQYF
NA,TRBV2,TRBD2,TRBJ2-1,CASSNLAGGYNEQFF
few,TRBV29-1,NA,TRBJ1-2,CSVEEGANYGYTF
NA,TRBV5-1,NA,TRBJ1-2,CASSVGQTSINYGYTF
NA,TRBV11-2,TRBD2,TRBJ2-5,CASSLTSGGAETQYF
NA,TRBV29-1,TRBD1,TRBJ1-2,CSVGQGLGYTF
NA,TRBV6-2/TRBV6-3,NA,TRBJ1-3,CASSYGGRARNTIYF
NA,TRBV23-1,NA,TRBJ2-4,CASSPLSTGKNIQYF